These 14 T cell receptor beta chains were all obtained from the same sample, sequenced in a study of shared clonotypes between healthy human individuals. This table comes from immunoSEQ multiplex PCR, and its TCRdb copy is limited to in-frame clones, with some not included. Among 800,000 to 950,000 clones listed, around 96% were seen once. CD45RO-negative, CCR7-selected cells formed the naive CD8 fraction, which excluded terminally differentiated effector memory CD45RA+ cells. The sample was naive CD8+ T cells sorted from blood. The receptor set was obtained from a man aged 30-40 years in good health.

The chain has TRBV14 and TRBJ2-6; D gene ambiguous. Trimming pared 4 bases from V and 2 bases from J, leaving 9 bases between. Per germline, CDR1 SGHDN and CDR2 FVKESK. The CDR3 covers 15 residues. CDR3 bases: TGTGCCAGCAGCCCCCCAATCGCTGGGGCCAACGTCCTGACTTTC. Its translation: CASSPPIAGANVLTF.

The chain links TRBV9 to TRBJ2-3; tentative D call: TRBD2 (6 bases). CDR3 length: 14 residues. Germline CDR1 and CDR2: SGDLS and YYNGEE. The ends were cut back, 1 base at V and 6 bases at J, with 12 bases in the middle. The CDR3 here is CASSVRDSGDTQYF. For the CDR3, the DNA is TGTGCCAGCAGCGTAAGGGACTCCGGGGATACGCAGTATTTT.

The count of this clone is one. The V and J genes are TRBV27 and TRBJ1-1, with 8 nucleotides matching TRBD1. Germline CDR1 is MNHEY and CDR2 is SMNVEV (reference sequence). The CDR3 covers 15 residues. J lost 3 bases, V lost 5 bases, and 8 bases had no gene match. The CDR3 nucleotides are TGTGCCAGCAGTGCCCGACAGGGGTGGGACACTGAAGCTTTCTTT. Translated: CASSARQGWDTEAFF.

This chain connects TRBV27 to TRBJ1-2, with unresolved D. Trimming took off 6 bases at V and 2 bases at J, with 10 bases between the two ends. The germline CDR1 and CDR2 sequences are MNHEY and SMNVEV (reference sequence). The CDR3 has 13 amino acids. CDR3 residues: CASSPFPNYGYTF. In nucleotides, the CDR3 is TGTGCCAGCAGCCCATTTCCGAACTATGGCTACACCTTC.

The chain joins TRBV7-2 to TRBJ2-1; the D is unclear. Trimming removed 5 bases from V and 9 bases from J, with 14 bases in between. Germline CDR1 and CDR2: SGHTA and FQGNSA. The CDR3 covers 13 residues. The CDR3: CASSPDSRIEQFF. The CDR3 nucleotides read TGTGCCAGCAGCCCCGATTCGAGGATTGAGCAGTTCTTC.

The chain joins TRBV9 to TRBJ2-3, with 8 bases lining up with TRBD2. The junction had 7 bases not matched to a gene; V was cut back by 0 bases and J by 4 bases. Germline CDR1 reads SGDLS; CDR2 reads YYNGEE. The CDR3 runs 16 residues. This CDR3 is CASSVEGSGIADTQYF. In DNA form, the CDR3 reads TGTGCCAGCAGCGTAGAAGGTAGCGGGATTGCAGATACGCAGTATTTT. The full variable domain, with the rest looked up from reference TRBV9 and TRBJ2-3, is DSGVTQTPKHLITATGQRVTLRCSPRSGDLSVYWYQQSLDQGLQFLIQYYNGEERAKGNILERFSAQQFPDLHSELNLSSLELGDSALYFCASSVEGSGIADTQYFGPGTRLTVL.

V usage is TRBV28 and J usage is TRBJ2-7; possibly TRBD2 for D (6 bases). Germline CDR1 MDHEN, CDR2 SYDVKM. CDR3 length equals 15 residues. V was cut by 5 bases and J by 1 base, with 15 bases left in between. Here the CDR3 reads CASSAVSGVSYEQYF. DNA of the CDR3: TGTGCCAGCAGTGCCGTTTCGGGGGTTTCCTACGAGCAGTACTTC.

About this clone itself: This specimen includes other DNA sequences encoding the same CDR3. CDR3 nucleotides: TGTGCCAGCAGCTTCGGTGATCAGCCCCAGCATTTT. As protein: CASSFGDQPQHF. This chain joins TRBV7-9 and TRBJ1-5; D gene uncertain. The germline CDR1 and CDR2 sequences are SEHNR and FQNEAQ (reference sequence). V was clipped by 3 bases and J by 5 bases, with 5 bases between them. CDR3 length: 12 residues.

In DNA, the CDR3 is TGTGCCAGCAGCACCGGGGTAGCGGAGAATTACAATGAGCAGTTCTTC. It encodes CASSTGVAENYNEQFF. V and J are TRBV7-9 and TRBJ2-1; possibly TRBD2 for D (6 bases). Trimming stripped 5 bases from V and 4 bases from J, with 18 bases between. The germline CDR1 and CDR2 sequences are SEHNR and FQNEAQ (reference sequence). This CDR3 comprises 16 residues.

The count of this clone is one. The genes are TRBV4-1 and TRBJ1-1; no clear D gene. This CDR3 comprises 13 residues. In germline, CDR1 is MGHRA, CDR2 YSYEKL. Between the trimmed V and J ends, which lost 2 bases and 4 bases, there was a span of 8 bases. In DNA, the CDR3 is TGCGCCAGCAGCCAATTGGGGAGCACTGAAGCTTTCTTT. Residues: CASSQLGSTEAFF.

This chain links TRBV2 with TRBJ2-1, with 12 bases matching TRBD2. Germline V gives CDR1 SNHLY, CDR2 FYNNEI. The CDR3 is 15 amino acids. The trim removed 6 bases at V and 8 bases at J, leaving 8 bases unmatched. The CDR3 protein is CASRVTSGSNYEQFF. As DNA, the CDR3 is TGTGCCAGCAGGGTGACTAGCGGGAGTAATTATGAGCAGTTCTTC.

The V gene is TRBV6-5, the J gene TRBJ1-5; D is perhaps TRBD1 (5 bases). V lost 4 bases, J lost 3 bases, and 7 bases lay in between. Germline V gives CDR1 MNHEY, CDR2 SVGAGI. The CDR3 contains 13 residues. The CDR3: CASSLGVNQPQHF. CDR3 in DNA: TGTGCCAGCAGTTTGGGGGTCAATCAGCCCCAGCATTTT.

This chain uses TRBV27 with TRBJ2-5; no definite D call. Germline CDR1 reads MNHEY; CDR2 reads SMNVEV (reference sequence). This CDR3 is built from 13 residues. V gave up 3 bases and J gave up 5 bases, with 10 bases separating them. The CDR3: CASSFILGETQYF. The CDR3 region has the DNA TGTGCCAGCAGTTTCATCCTCGGGGAGACCCAGTACTTC.

This clone has a single count. The V and J genes are TRBV30 and TRBJ2-7; D is perhaps TRBD1 (5 bases). CDR1 and CDR2 from the germline V gene are GTSNPN and SVGIG (reference sequence). The CDR3 has 11 amino acids. The V end lost 7 bases, the J end lost 6 bases, and 13 bases lay between the germline ends. The CDR3 sequence is CAYTDKGEQYF. The CDR3 coding sequence is TGTGCCTACACGGACAAAGGCGAGCAGTACTTC.